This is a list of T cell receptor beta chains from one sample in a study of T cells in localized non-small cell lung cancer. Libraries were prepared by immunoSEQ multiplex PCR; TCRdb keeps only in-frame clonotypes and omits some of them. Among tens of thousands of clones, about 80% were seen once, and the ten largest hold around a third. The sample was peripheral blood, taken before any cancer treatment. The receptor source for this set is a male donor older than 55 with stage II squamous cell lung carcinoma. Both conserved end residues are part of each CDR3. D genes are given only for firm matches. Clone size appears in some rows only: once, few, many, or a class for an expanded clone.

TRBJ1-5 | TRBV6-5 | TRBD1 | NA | CASSTGVYSNQPQHF | TGTGCCAGCAGTACAGGGGTTTACAGCAATCAGCCCCAGCATTTT
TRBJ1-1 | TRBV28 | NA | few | CASSLGWAEAFF | TGTGCCAGCAGTTTGGGTTGGGCTGAAGCTTTCTTT
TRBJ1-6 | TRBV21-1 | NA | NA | CASSKVGEGRNSPLHF | TGTGCCAGCAGCAAAGTGGGAGAGGGTCGAAATTCACCCCTCCACTTT
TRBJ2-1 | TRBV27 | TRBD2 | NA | CASSLSLADSYNEQFF | TGTGCCAGCAGTTTGTCCCTAGCGGACTCCTACAATGAGCAGTTCTTC
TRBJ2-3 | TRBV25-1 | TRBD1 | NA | CASSGRGLRDTQYF | TGTGCCAGCAGTGGCAGGGGGCTGAGAGATACGCAGTATTTT
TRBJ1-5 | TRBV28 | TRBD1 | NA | CASSSGTGGLEPQHF | TGTGCCAGCAGTTCGGGGACAGGGGGTCTTGAGCCCCAGCATTTT
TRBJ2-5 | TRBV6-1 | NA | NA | CASSEIGGLPQETQYF | TGTGCCAGCAGTGAAATCGGGGGCCTCCCGCAGGAGACCCAGTACTTC
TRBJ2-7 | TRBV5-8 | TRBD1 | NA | CASSLWGTESSYEQYF | TGTGCCAGCAGCTTGTGGGGGACAGAGAGCTCCTACGAGCAGTACTTC
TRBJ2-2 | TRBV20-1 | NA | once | CSAPMEGELFF | TGCAGTGCTCCGATGGAGGGGGAGCTGTTTTTT
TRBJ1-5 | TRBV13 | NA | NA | CASSPRPNQPQHF | TGTGCCAGCAGCCCCCGCCCCAATCAGCCCCAGCATTTT
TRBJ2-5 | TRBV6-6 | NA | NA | CASSLRTGQETQYF | TGTGCCAGCAGCCTACGGACGGGACAAGAGACCCAGTACTTC
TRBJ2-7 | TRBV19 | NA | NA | CASSMDRDSYEQYF | TGTGCCAGTAGTATGGACCGGGACTCCTACGAGCAGTACTTC
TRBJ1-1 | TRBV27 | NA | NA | CASSLGRGRGIHTEAFF | TGTGCCAGCAGTTTAGGACGGGGCAGGGGAATCCACACTGAAGCTTTCTTT
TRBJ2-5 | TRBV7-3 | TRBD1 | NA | CASSPTGLQETQYF | TGTGCCAGCAGCCCGACAGGGCTTCAAGAGACCCAGTACTTC
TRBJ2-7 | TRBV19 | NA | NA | CASSAQGVYYEQYF | TGTGCCAGTAGTGCTCAGGGCGTGTACTACGAGCAGTACTTC
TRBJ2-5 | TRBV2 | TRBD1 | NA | CASSELGQGQETQYF | TGTGCCAGCAGTGAGTTAGGACAGGGGCAAGAGACCCAGTACTTC
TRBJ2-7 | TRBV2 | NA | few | CASSEESYSYEQYF | TGTGCCAGCAGTGAGGAGAGTTACTCCTACGAGCAGTACTTC
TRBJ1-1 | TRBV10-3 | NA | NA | CAIRPAGGESPEAFF | TGTGCCATCAGGCCCGCGGGAGGAGAGTCCCCTGAAGCTTTCTTT
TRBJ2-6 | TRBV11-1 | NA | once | CASSLVPGVISGANVLTF | TGTGCCAGCAGCTTAGTCCCAGGGGTCATCTCTGGGGCCAACGTCCTGACTTTC
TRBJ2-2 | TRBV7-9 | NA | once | CASSLVWGTGELFF | TGTGCCAGCAGCTTAGTATGGGGGACCGGGGAGCTGTTTTTT
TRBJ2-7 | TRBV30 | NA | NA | CAWSVRRGGYEQYF | TGTGCCTGGAGTGTACGGAGAGGAGGGTACGAGCAGTACTTC
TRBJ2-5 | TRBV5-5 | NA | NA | CASSLEQGGETQYF | TGTGCCAGCAGCTTGGAACAGGGTGGAGAGACCCAGTACTTC
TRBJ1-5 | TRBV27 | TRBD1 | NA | CASSPGQGAAQHF | TGTGCCAGCAGTCCCGGCCAGGGGGCGGCCCAGCATTTT
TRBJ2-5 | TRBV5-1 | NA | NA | CASSLEGQGEETQYF | TGCGCCAGCAGCTTGGAAGGCCAGGGTGAAGAGACCCAGTACTTC
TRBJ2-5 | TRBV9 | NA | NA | CASSVGRGQETQYF | TGTGCCAGCAGCGTGGGGAGAGGCCAAGAGACCCAGTACTTC
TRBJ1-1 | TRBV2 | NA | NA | CASSVSEIMNTEAFF | TGTGCCAGCAGTGTGAGTGAAATCATGAACACTGAAGCTTTCTTT
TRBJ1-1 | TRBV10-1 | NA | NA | CASSRQMNTEAFF | TGCGCCAGCAGCAGACAAATGAACACTGAAGCTTTCTTT
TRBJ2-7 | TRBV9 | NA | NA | CASSVDVGAYEQYF | TGTGCCAGCAGCGTAGACGTCGGAGCGTACGAGCAGTACTTC
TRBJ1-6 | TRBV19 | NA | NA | CASKDGDSPLHF | TGTGCCAGTAAGGACGGTGATTCACCCCTCCACTTT